This T cell receptor beta chain comes out of a study of neoadjuvant anti-PD-1 for oral cavity cancer. As regards this clone: The antigen is undetermined.

General study results and limits: Non-responders to neoadjuvant nivolumab had significantly more clonal PBMC T cells than responders. Higher pretreatment Treg/Th17 ratios tracked higher pretreatment blood clonality.

Sequencing used immunoSEQ multiplex PCR; TCRdb keeps in-frame clones, though not all of them. The sample holds about 42,000 clones, 77% seen once. Germline CDR1 reads MNHEY; CDR2 reads SVGAGI. The V end lost 11 bases, the J end lost 1 base, and 21 bases lay between the germline ends. The CDR3 is made up of 15 amino acids. As to time point: after neoadjuvant nivolumab, at surgical resection. Blood cells were analyzed directly, without culture or expansion. The chain joins TRBV6-5 to TRBJ2-7; D may match TRBD1 or TRBD2 (5 bases each). Sequencing was performed on PBMCs, taken after nivolumab (anti-PD-1) treatment. This clonotype was sampled from a person between 40 and 85 years old with oral cavity squamous cell carcinoma. CDR3 region: CAASKGHGNSYEQYF. CDR3 DNA: TGTGCCGCATCCAAGGGGCACGGGAATTCCTACGAGCAGTACTTC.